This T cell receptor beta chain derives from a study of T cells after yellow fever vaccination. Points from the study as a whole: The study noted that FACS-sorted repertoires could contain abundant clonotypes contaminating from the bulk population.

With regard to this clonotype: Antigen specificity is unknown.

The V gene lost 0 bases and the J gene lost 5 bases, with 12 bases spanning the gap. This CDR3 comprises 15 residues. Germline CDR1 and CDR2: LGHNA and YSLEER. UMIs and a universal primer site were added when TCR cDNA was made by 5'RACE template switching. TCRdb independently ran MiXCR on the 5' RACE reads; one entry per CDR3 protein. Among 120,000 or so distinct CDR3 sequences listed, approximately 8.4% were seen once. The sequencing here drew on CD8+ T cells sorted from PBMCs, taken on the day of the yellow fever booster vaccination. J is TRBJ2-3 and V is TRBV4-3; D may correspond to TRBD1 or TRBD2 (5 bases each). This TCR came from a man aged 18 to 30 who received the YFV17D yellow fever vaccine. The CDR3: CASSQEGERVDTQYF. The CDR3 region has the DNA TGCGCCAGCAGCCAAGAAGGGGAGAGGGTAGATACGCAGTATTTT.